This T cell receptor (beta chain) is drawn from a study of blood T cells in healthy people across ages. For the second PCR, which ran for about 6 to 11 cycles, a sample-barcoded 5' primer and a J-beta primer mix were used. Every single cDNA molecule received a tag from a template-switch adaptor with 12 random nucleotides. Every sample gave at least 3 million paired-end reads containing CDR3. From the 5' RACE reads, TCRdb called clonotypes with MiXCR, one entry per CDR3 protein. Among some 1,500,000 distinct CDR3 sequences listed, 35% to 45% were seen once. Germline V gene lookup returns CDR1 MDHEN and CDR2 SYDVKM. There are 14 residues in the CDR3. The V end was cut by 6 bases, the J end by 4 bases, with 15 bases between. The sample holds a few counts of this clonotype.

The genes are TRBV28 and TRBJ1-2; possible D gene TRBD1, 6 bases. This receptor was taken from a woman between 18 and 29 years old in good health. Sequenced sample: blood. The CDR3 bases are TGTGCCAGCAGCTATGACAGGACACCCTATGGCTACACCTTC. Its protein is CASSYDRTPYGYTF.